Below, 21 T cell receptor beta chains from the same sample are listed, as sequenced in a study of T cells in Graves' hyperthyroidism and ophthalmopathy. The investigators amplified TCR beta CDR3 regions from RNA transcripts. During a first-round RT-PCR of the TCR CDR3, the HTBI primer set was used. MiXCR, run by TCRdb on the multiplex PCR reads, gives a single entry per CDR3 protein. Of approximately 410,000 distinct CDR3 sequences listed, approximately 14% were seen once; the top ten hold around 5.3%. The sequenced sample was blood. The source of these receptors is a young woman with Graves' hyperthyroidism.

Concerning this clonotype itself: Given a much more abundant clone one base away, this may be a read error. V usage is TRBV20-1 and J usage is TRBJ2-2; 8 bases align to TRBD2. CDR1 is DFQATT, CDR2 SNEGSKA, per germline (reference sequence). The CDR3 runs 15 residues. The CDR3 bases are TGCAGTGCTAGGCCGCCGGGAGGGTACACCGGGGATCTGTTTTTT. This gives the protein CSARPPGGYTGDLFF.

This clonotype was seen at least ten times. The gene calls are TRBV29-1 and TRBJ2-7; 9 nucleotides agree with TRBD2. The germline V gene has CDR1 SQVTM and CDR2 ANQGSEA. CDR3 length: 13 amino acids. The V segment lost 6 bases and the J segment 3 bases; nucleotides outside the gene matches: 6. The CDR3 sequence: CSVAGGFLYEQYF. CDR3 sequence (DNA): TGCAGCGTGGCGGGAGGGTTCCTCTACGAGCAGTACTTC.

The chain couples TRBV30 to TRBJ2-1, with TRBD2 matching over 11 bases. The germline V gene has CDR1 GTSNPN and CDR2 SVGIG (reference sequence). V gave up 1 base and J gave up 3 bases; unmatched junction bases: 5. The length of the CDR3 is 16 residues. The CDR3 here is CAWSGIAGGDYNEQFF. The CDR3 nucleotides are TGTGCCTGGAGTGGTATAGCGGGAGGGGACTACAATGAGCAGTTCTTC.

This clonotype was detected many times. The rearrangement joins TRBV20-1 to TRBJ2-7; 8 bases are shared with TRBD2. Germline-derived CDR1 and CDR2 are DFQATT and SNEGSKA (reference sequence). V lost 4 bases to trimming and J lost 2 bases; unmatched junction nucleotides: 4. The CDR3 consists of 13 residues. In DNA form, the CDR3 reads TGCAGTGCTACTAGCGGGTCGCCCTACGAGCAGTACTTC. This codes for CSATSGSPYEQYF.

There are many counts of this clonotype. The chain combines TRBV6-1 with TRBJ1-6; D may be TRBD1 (5 bases). V was clipped by 5 bases and J by 9 bases, with 17 bases between them. CDR1 and CDR2 (germline): MNHNS, SASEGT. This CDR3 has 15 residues. CDR3 in DNA: TGTGCCAGCAGTCCCGGGACCGGAAATAGTTCACCCCTCCACTTT. This translates into CASSPGTGNSSPLHF.

This clonotype was recorded at least ten times. J is TRBJ2-1 and V is TRBV2; maybe TRBD2 (7 bases). V was shortened by 5 bases and J by 10 bases, with 27 bases between the two germline ends. The germline gives CDR1 SNHLY, CDR2 FYNNEI. The CDR3 length is 17 residues. The DNA for the CDR3 is TGTGCCAGCAGTAAAGACAGGACTCGAGCGGGATGGTCAGAGCAGTTCTTC. Amino acids: CASSKDRTRAGWSEQFF.

This clonotype was seen ten or more times. J is TRBJ2-7 and V is TRBV12-3 or TRBV12-4; no clear D. V shed 6 bases and J shed 5 bases, with 11 bases lying between them. The CDR3 totals 12 residues. The CDR3 nucleotides are TGTGCCAGCAGCTTCGTCACGGACGAGCAGTACTTC. Translated: CASSFVTDEQYF.

This chain uses TRBV9 with TRBJ1-4; 7 bases map to TRBD1. V gave up 3 bases and J gave up 8 bases; unmatched junction bases: 10. CDR3 length: 15 amino acids. Germline CDR1 SGDLS, CDR2 YYNGEE. CDR3 sequence reads: CASSAQGQLWEKLFF. CDR3 in DNA: TGTGCCAGCAGCGCACAGGGGCAACTCTGGGAAAAACTGTTTTTT.

This clonotype was seen a few times. The CDR3 here is CATRGRGGNTIYF. DNA for the CDR3: TGTGCCACCCGAGGACGCGGTGGAAACACCATATATTTT. The chain couples TRBV6-1 to TRBJ1-3; D gene uncertain. V was pared by 10 bases and J by 3 bases, with 13 bases between. The CDR3 is 13 residues long. Germline CDR1 is MNHNS and CDR2 is SASEGT.

This clonotype has ten or more counts. The chain carries TRBV27 and TRBJ2-7; the D call may be TRBD1 or TRBD2 (5 bases each). The CDR3 covers 15 residues. V was cut by 3 bases and J by 3 bases, with 15 bases left in between. CDR1 and CDR2 from the germline V gene are MNHEY and SMNVEV (reference sequence). The CDR3 protein is CASSFEGPAFYEQYF. The CDR3 nucleotides are TGTGCCAGCAGTTTCGAGGGACCGGCATTCTACGAGCAGTACTTC.

This clonotype was seen repeatedly, ten times or more. V gene TRBV5-6 combines with J gene TRBJ2-3; 7 nucleotides align to TRBD2. The CDR3 has 15 amino acids. Unmatched junction bases numbered 6, after V lost 3 bases and J lost 2 bases. From germline, CDR1 is SGHDT and CDR2 YYEEEE. The CDR3 coding sequence is TGTGCCAGCAGCTGGGGCAGCGGGACCACAGATACGCAGTATTTT. Translated, it gives CASSWGSGTTDTQYF.

In its sample, this clonotype was seen many times. This rearrangement joins TRBV7-9 to TRBJ1-1; D remains unclear. CDR3 length equals 16 residues. Germline V lookup: CDR1 SEHNR, CDR2 FQNEAQ (reference sequence). V was shortened by 1 base and J by 6 bases, with 18 bases between the two germline ends. CDR3 sequence reads: CASSLGGKPNPPEAFF. In DNA, the CDR3 is TGTGCCAGCAGCTTAGGCGGGAAACCGAACCCCCCTGAAGCTTTCTTT.

Turning to this clonotype: Just one base apart from a much larger clone, this may be a read error. V and J are TRBV5-1 and TRBJ2-5; D unclear. Germline assignment: CDR1 SGHRS and CDR2 YFSETQ. The CDR3 length is 15 residues. The DNA of the CDR3 is TGCGCCAGCAGCTTGGCGGCACGTAATGAAGAGGCCCAGTACTTC. Translated, it gives CASSLAARNEEAQYF. The complete variable domain, with remaining parts taken from reference TRBV5-1 and TRBJ2-5, reads KAGVTQTPRYLIKTRGQQVTLSCSPISGHRSVSWYQQTPGQGLQFLFEYFSETQRNKGNFPGRFSGRQFSNSRSEMNVSTLELGDSALYLCASSLAARNEEAQYFGPGTRLLVL.

The sample holds a few counts of this clonotype. The chain couples TRBV4-3 to TRBJ2-6; D assignment may be TRBD1 or TRBD2 (5 bases each). Trimming left V 0 bases short and J 1 base short, with 13 bases between. This CDR3 spans 18 amino acids. Germline loops: CDR1 LGHNA, CDR2 YSLEER. CDR3 protein: CASSQEGQGRSGANVLTF. The CDR3 DNA reads as TGCGCCAGCAGCCAAGAAGGGCAGGGACGGTCTGGGGCCAACGTCCTGACTTTC.

In its sample, this clonotype was seen many times. The chain recombines TRBV12-3 or TRBV12-4 with TRBJ1-5; unclear D gene. This CDR3 region has 13 residues. The ends were cut back, 3 bases at V and 5 bases at J, with 8 bases in the middle. The DNA for the CDR3 is TGTGCCAGCAGTTTTAGTGGGGATCAGCCCCAGCATTTT. It translates to CASSFSGDQPQHF.

This clonotype was found many times. The rearrangement links TRBV2 to TRBJ2-3; 9 bases match TRBD2. CDR3 length: 20 residues. V lost 6 bases, J lost 0 bases, and 19 bases stayed unmatched. Germline CDR1 reads SNHLY; CDR2 reads FYNNEI. CDR3 residues: CASSHPQGLAGIYSTDTQYF. The CDR3 DNA reads TGTGCCAGCAGCCACCCCCAGGGGCTAGCGGGAATCTATAGCACAGATACGCAGTATTTT.

This clonotype was detected many times. This sequence joins TRBV5-1 and TRBJ1-2, with 9 bases that match TRBD1. The CDR3 runs 15 residues. CDR1 is SGHRS, CDR2 YFSETQ, per germline. V lost 4 bases to trimming and J lost 2 bases; unmatched junction nucleotides: 6. Here the CDR3 reads CASSPGQGRNYGYTF. The CDR3 nucleotides read TGCGCCAGCAGCCCCGGACAGGGGAGGAACTATGGCTACACCTTC.

Many counts were recorded for this clonotype. This chain joins TRBV2 and TRBJ1-1; D uncertain. V was trimmed by 2 bases and J by 3 bases, leaving 16 bases between them. This CDR3 has 16 residues. Germline CDR1 SNHLY, CDR2 FYNNEI. The CDR3 DNA reads TGTGCCAGCAGTGAAAACAGAGTAGCCATACACACTGAAGCTTTCTTT. Its protein is CASSENRVAIHTEAFF.

This clonotype has ten or more counts. The chain uses TRBV27 and TRBJ1-6; the D is unclear. Germline lookup yields CDR1 MNHEY and CDR2 SMNVEV (reference sequence). This CDR3 is built from 13 residues. V was cut by 5 bases and J by 7 bases, with 9 bases left in between. CDR3 coding DNA: TGTGCCAGCAGTCTAAAACAGAATTCACCCCTCCACTTT. It encodes CASSLKQNSPLHF.

This clonotype was recorded at least ten times. The chain is built from TRBV6-2 or TRBV6-3 and TRBJ2-5, with D unresolved. This CDR3 has 12 amino acids. With 7 bases removed from V and 5 bases from J, the gap between germline ends came to 11 bases. Germline V gene data show CDR1 as MNHEY and CDR2 as SVGEGT. As DNA, the CDR3 is TGTGCCAGCAATGACTTCCCGGAGACCCAGTACTTC. Its protein product is CASNDFPETQYF.

There are a few counts of this clonotype. The chain combines TRBV4-3 with TRBJ1-1; a weak D match, TRBD1 (5 bases). This CDR3 is built from 12 residues. Germline-derived CDR1 and CDR2 are LGHNA and YSLEER. Deletions cut 7 bases from V and 4 bases from J, with 10 bases between. CDR3 sequence (DNA): TGCGCCAGCACCAGGCAGGGCACTGAAGCTTTCTTT. Protein sequence: CASTRQGTEAFF.